What follows are 10 T cell receptor beta chains derived from one specimen sequenced in a study of blood T cell repertoires in COVID-19. Here immunoSEQ multiplex PCR was the method, and the copy in TCRdb shows in-frame clones only, minus some. The sample has about 210,000 clones; roughly four fifths are singletons. Sequenced material: peripheral blood. Receptor source: a woman in her thirties or forties with acute or convalescent COVID-19.

The chain employs TRBV19 and TRBJ1-5; D gene ambiguous. The CDR3 sequence is 14 residues long. V was cut by 11 bases and J by 8 bases, with 22 bases left in between. Germline V lookup: CDR1 LNHDA, CDR2 SQIVND (reference sequence). The CDR3 DNA sequence: TGTGCCGCCGGTAGTGCGGGGTACGGGGAGCCCCAGCATTTT. It encodes CAAGSAGYGEPQHF.

This clone was recorded only once. This sequence joins TRBV6-2 or TRBV6-3 and TRBJ1-2, with 7 bases lining up with TRBD1. V lost 5 bases to trimming and J lost 5 bases; unmatched junction nucleotides: 11. Germline V gene data show CDR1 as MNHEY and CDR2 as SVGEGT. The CDR3 contains 15 residues. In DNA, the CDR3 is TGTGCCAGCAGTATGACCGGGACAGTCAGTTATGGCTACACCTTC. This gives the protein CASSMTGTVSYGYTF.

The J gene is TRBJ1-2, the V gene TRBV19; D remains ambiguous. Looked up from germline, CDR1 is LNHDA and CDR2 is SQIVND (reference sequence). With 0 bases removed from V and 6 bases from J, the gap between germline ends came to 5 bases. The CDR3 contains 12 residues. The CDR3 loop is CASSIDHHGYTF. As DNA, the CDR3 is TGTGCCAGTAGTATAGATCATCATGGCTACACCTTC.

The V call is TRBV4-3, the J call TRBJ1-1; D remains ambiguous. Germline V gives CDR1 LGHNA, CDR2 YSLEER. This CDR3 comprises 14 residues. The V end was cut by 5 bases, the J end by 0 bases, with 10 bases between. CDR3: CASSVGVMNTEAFF. The CDR3 DNA is TGCGCCAGCAGCGTCGGGGTAATGAACACTGAAGCTTTCTTT.

V gene TRBV5-1 combines with J gene TRBJ1-1; 10 bases align to TRBD1. The CDR3 totals 17 residues. Germline V gene sequence: CDR1 SGHRS, CDR2 YFSETQ. With V trimmed by 5 bases and J by 7 bases, 17 bases remained unmatched. CDR3 region: CASRKPDFTGQGNEAFF. Here the CDR3 DNA reads TGCGCCAGCAGGAAGCCGGATTTTACGGGACAGGGGAATGAAGCTTTCTTT.

The chain has TRBV11-3 and TRBJ2-2; 7 bases are shared with TRBD2. Trimming removed 0 bases from V and 0 bases from J; junction bases left unmatched: 7. There are 18 residues in the CDR3. Germline V gene data show CDR1 as SGHNT and CDR2 as YENEEA. The CDR3 coding sequence is TGTGCCAGCAGCTTAGAAATCCGGGAGGAACCGAACACCGGGGAGCTGTTTTTT. This encodes CASSLEIREEPNTGELFF. The complete variable domain, with remaining parts taken from reference TRBV11-3 and TRBJ2-2, reads EAGVVQSPRYKIIEKKQPVAFWCNPISGHNTLYWYLQNLGQGPELLIRYENEEAVDDSQLPKDRFSAERLKGVDSTLKIQPAELGDSAVYLCASSLEIREEPNTGELFFGEGSRLTVL.

This clone was detected once. The chain has TRBV6-6 and TRBJ2-7; D may be TRBD2 (6 bases). This CDR3 has 14 amino acids. Germline V gene sequence: CDR1 MNHNY, CDR2 SVGAGI (reference sequence). V lost 5 bases, J lost 0 bases, and 11 bases lay in between. Here the CDR3 DNA reads TGTGCCAGCAGTAATAGCGGCGGCTCCTACGAGCAGTACTTC. It encodes CASSNSGGSYEQYF.

This chain links TRBV7-2 with TRBJ2-3; TRBD1 is a possible D gene (6 bases). Germline V CDR1 and CDR2: SGHTA, FQGNSA. The V end lost 1 base, the J end lost 6 bases, and 11 bases lay between the germline ends. There are 14 residues in the CDR3. The CDR3 sequence: CASSLGQAEDTQYF. The CDR3 DNA follows: TGTGCCAGCAGCTTAGGACAGGCGGAGGATACGCAGTATTTT.

The V call is TRBV18, the J call TRBJ1-4; D might be TRBD1 (5 bases). Trimming stripped 1 base from V and 0 bases from J, with 12 bases between. The CDR3 has 17 residues. Germline lookup yields CDR1 KGHSH and CDR2 LQKENI. CDR3 DNA sequence: TGTGCCAGCTCACCACAGGGGCCAGATCCAACTAATGAAAAACTGTTTTTT. The encoded protein is CASSPQGPDPTNEKLFF.

CDR3 in DNA: TGCAGCGTTGTTCAACTAGCGGCGGGGAATGAGCAGTTCTTC. This translates into CSVVQLAAGNEQFF. This rearrangement joins TRBV29-1 to TRBJ2-1; 8 bases fit TRBD2. CDR1 is SQVTM, CDR2 ANQGSEA, per germline. V shed 4 bases and J 7 bases; nucleotides not matched to a gene: 9. CDR3 length: 14 amino acids.